A selection of T cell receptor beta chains follows, all from one sample in a study of CD8 T cells in Susac syndrome. Each CDR3 protein gets one entry after TCRdb re-called the immunoSEQ multiplex PCR reads with MiXCR. The sample includes about 290,000 distinct CDR3 sequences, 75% to 85% of them seen just once. Sequenced: CD8+ T cells from PBMCs. These receptor sequences come from a human donor with multiple sclerosis. The CDR3 runs from the conserved cysteine through the conserved F or W. D genes are given only for firm matches. The size field is filled for only some rows; it gives once, few, many or a size class.

clone_size,j_call,d_call,v_call,cdr3_aa,cdr3_nt
.,TRBJ2-7,.,TRBV7-6,CASSRSLTAEEQYF,TGTGCCAGCAGCCGATCGCTGACGGCGGAGGAGCAGTACTTC
once,TRBJ2-1,TRBD2,TRBV14,CASTSPSSGEQFF,TGTGCCAGCACCTCGCCTTCTAGCGGCGAGCAGTTCTTC
.,TRBJ1-4,.,TRBV6-6,CASSYIALTNEKLFF,TGTGCCAGCAGTTACATCGCCTTAACTAATGAAAAACTGTTTTTT
.,TRBJ2-3,.,TRBV28,CASSLSPASTDTQYF,TGTGCCAGCAGTTTATCTCCGGCCAGCACAGATACGCAGTATTTT
.,TRBJ2-1,.,TRBV20-1,CSARDPRSYNEQFF,TGCAGTGCTAGAGATCCGAGGTCCTACAATGAGCAGTTCTTC
few,TRBJ2-7,.,TRBV4-1,CASSQGGARYEQYF,TGCGCCAGCAGCCAAGGGGGGGCTCGGTACGAGCAGTACTTC
.,TRBJ2-3,TRBD2,TRBV28,CASSSRLAGSRGDTQYF,TGTGCCAGCAGTTCTCGACTAGCGGGGTCCCGTGGGGATACGCAGTATTTT
.,TRBJ1-1,TRBD1,TRBV15,CATSRGQQGVRNTEAFF,TGTGCCACCAGCAGAGGCCAACAGGGGGTGCGGAACACTGAAGCTTTCTTT
.,TRBJ2-1,TRBD2,TRBV4-3,CASSQEWTSGRASYYYNEQFF,TGCGCCAGCAGCCAAGAATGGACTAGCGGGAGGGCTTCGTACTATTACAATGAGCAGTTCTTC
once,TRBJ2-5,TRBD2,TRBV7-9,CASSYSSGHQETQYF,TGTGCCAGCAGCTATTCTAGCGGGCATCAAGAGACCCAGTACTTC
.,TRBJ2-1,.,TRBV6-2/TRBV6-3,CASSYPGSLDEQFF,TGTGCCAGCAGTTACCCCGGGAGCTTAGATGAGCAGTTCTTC
.,TRBJ2-2,TRBD2,TRBV7-9,CASSQLLAGSRTGELFF,TGTGCCAGCAGCCAACTACTAGCGGGTTCTCGGACCGGGGAGCTGTTTTTT
.,TRBJ1-3,.,TRBV5-4,CASSLGAATGNTIYF,TGTGCCAGCAGCTTGGGAGCGGCAACTGGAAACACCATATATTTT
few,TRBJ2-7,.,TRBV11-2,CASSLSRGGLASYEQYF,TGTGCCAGCAGCTTGTCCAGGGGAGGGCTAGCTTCGTACGAGCAGTACTTC
few,TRBJ2-4,TRBD2,TRBV7-2,CASSLGLEPHF,TGTGCCAGCAGCTTGGGACTAGAGCCCCACTTC
few,TRBJ2-7,TRBD2,TRBV27,CASSLRLAGYYEQYF,TGTGCCAGCAGTTTAAGGCTAGCGGGATACTACGAGCAGTACTTC
.,TRBJ2-7,TRBD2,TRBV6-2/TRBV6-3,CASRIRLAAPYEQYF,TGTGCCAGCAGGATAAGACTAGCGGCGCCCTACGAGCAGTACTTC
few,TRBJ2-1,.,TRBV20-1,CSADQGIAEFFNEQFF,TGCAGTGCTGATCAGGGGATAGCGGAGTTCTTCAATGAGCAGTTCTTC
.,TRBJ2-1,.,TRBV3-1,CASSQESVSYNEQFF,TGTGCCAGCAGCCAAGAATCCGTTTCCTACAATGAGCAGTTCTTC
.,TRBJ2-1,TRBD2,TRBV4-1,CASSATSGVYNEQFF,TGCGCCAGCAGCGCAACTAGCGGGGTTTACAATGAGCAGTTCTTC
.,TRBJ2-7,.,TRBV4-3,CASSQVFGSPYEQYF,TGCGCCAGCAGCCAAGTGTTCGGGTCTCCCTACGAGCAGTACTTC
.,TRBJ1-2,.,TRBV19,CASSMSANYGYTF,TGTGCCAGTAGTATGTCAGCTAACTATGGCTACACCTTC
.,TRBJ2-7,.,TRBV9,CASSVIRTVAPTSSSGPIEQYF,TGTGCCAGCAGCGTAATCCGGACAGTAGCTCCTACGAGCAGTAGCGGGCCCATCGAGCAGTACTTC
.,TRBJ2-5,.,TRBV7-9,CASSLMLAGGETQYF,TGTGCCAGCAGCTTAATGCTAGCCGGAGGTGAGACCCAGTACTTC
.,TRBJ1-4,.,TRBV29-1,CSVLTPDGFNEKLFF,TGCAGCGTCCTAACCCCAGACGGATTTAATGAAAAACTGTTTTTT
.,TRBJ2-7,TRBD1,TRBV19,CASSPSGQGIYEQYF,TGTGCCAGTAGTCCGTCGGGACAGGGGATCTACGAGCAGTACTTC